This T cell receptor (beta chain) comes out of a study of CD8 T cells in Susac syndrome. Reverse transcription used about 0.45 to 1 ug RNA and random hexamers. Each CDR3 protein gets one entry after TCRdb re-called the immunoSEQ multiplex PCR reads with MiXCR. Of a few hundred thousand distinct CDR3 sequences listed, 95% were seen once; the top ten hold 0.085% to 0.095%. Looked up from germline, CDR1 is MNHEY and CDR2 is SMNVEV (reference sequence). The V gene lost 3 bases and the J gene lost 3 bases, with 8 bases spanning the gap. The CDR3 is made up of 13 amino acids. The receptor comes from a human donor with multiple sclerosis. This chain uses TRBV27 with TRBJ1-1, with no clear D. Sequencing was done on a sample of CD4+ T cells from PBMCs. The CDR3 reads CASSFFRDTEAFF. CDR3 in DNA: TGTGCCAGCAGTTTTTTCCGGGACACTGAAGCTTTCTTT.